Shown below are 30 T cell receptor beta chains from a single sample sequenced in a study of cytomegalovirus exposure and HLA in healthy donors. The PCR ran on 60 Vbeta and 13 Jbeta primers. The method was immunoSEQ multiplex PCR; TCRdb's version includes in-frame clones alone and lacks a portion of them. There are under 250,000 clones in the sample; over 65% occur only once, and under 0.8% lies in the top ten. The specimen was PBMCs. The receptors here all came from a man aged 18 to 30 in good health and CMV-seronegative.

The CDR3, as DNA: TGTGCCAGCAGTCACGAGACAGACCAGTTCTTC. Amino acid sequence: CASSHETDQFF. The V gene is TRBV25-1, the J gene TRBJ2-1; the D gene is possibly TRBD1 (5 bases). Germline values: CDR1 MGHDK, CDR2 SYGVNS. This CDR3 is built from 11 residues. Trimming left V 5 bases short and J 13 bases short, with 12 bases between.

With respect to this clone: At one boundary the junction diverges from the germline segment, which might be a read error. The J gene is TRBJ2-7, the V gene TRBV7-9, with 10 bases that match TRBD1. CDR3 length: 16 residues. The germline CDR1 and CDR2 sequences are SEHNR and FQNEAQ (reference sequence). The CDR3 DNA is TGTTCCAGCAGCTTCGTCCCCGGGACAGGGGTCTACGAGCAGTACTTC. Amino acids: CSSSFVPGTGVYEQYF.

This clone occurred a few times. The chain employs TRBV6-5 and TRBJ2-1, with a tentative D call TRBD2 (6 bases). Trimming cost V 0 bases and J 8 bases, with 11 bases left between them. In germline, CDR1 is MNHEY, CDR2 SVGAGI. There are 14 residues in the CDR3. The CDR3 region has the DNA TGTGCCAGCAGTTACTCGCGGGGATTGGATGAGCAGTTCTTC. It codes for CASSYSRGLDEQFF.

This clone occurred once. The sample holds other DNA sequences that translate to the same CDR3. V and J are TRBV5-1 and TRBJ1-4; 8 bases align to TRBD1. Trimming took 3 bases from V and 8 from J; bases not matched to a gene: 6. Per the germline V gene, CDR1 is SGHRS and CDR2 is YFSETQ. This CDR3 is built from 14 residues. The CDR3 nucleotides are TGCGCCAGCAGCTCTGGACAGGGTGGCGAAAAACTGTTTTTT. Protein sequence: CASSSGQGGEKLFF.

This clone was seen more than once but under ten times. Additional DNA sequences in this sample encode the identical CDR3. This rearrangement joins TRBV7-9 to TRBJ2-6; D call uncertain. Trimming took 5 bases from V and 0 from J, leaving 5 bases between them. The CDR3 consists of 14 residues. The germline V gene has CDR1 SEHNR and CDR2 FQNEAQ (reference sequence). The chain's CDR3 is CASSLSSGANVLTF. In DNA form, the CDR3 reads TGTGCCAGCAGCCTCAGCTCTGGGGCCAACGTCCTGACTTTC.

V and J are TRBV5-1 and TRBJ2-1; D may be TRBD2 (6 bases). V lost 0 bases and J 14 bases, leaving 12 bases between the germline ends. CDR1 and CDR2 from the germline V gene are SGHRS and YFSETQ. CDR3 length: 12 amino acids. In nucleotides, the CDR3 is TGCGCCAGCAGCTTGGCCTGGGACTCAAAGTTCTTC. Encoded protein: CASSLAWDSKFF.

The chain uses TRBV27 and TRBJ2-1; 9 bases fit TRBD1. The CDR3 loop spans 18 amino acids. Germline loops: CDR1 MNHEY, CDR2 SMNVEV (reference sequence). The junction had 16 bases not matched to a gene; V was cut back by 5 bases and J by 5 bases. The chain's CDR3 is CASSPPTGGVLADNEQFF. As DNA, the CDR3 is TGTGCCAGCAGTCCCCCGACAGGGGGGGTCCTAGCGGACAATGAGCAGTTCTTC.

As for this clone: A junction boundary mismatches the germline segment, possibly from a read error. This chain uses TRBV7-9 with TRBJ2-7; TRBD2 matches at 7 bases. This CDR3 region has 17 residues. Germline V CDR1 and CDR2: SEHNR, FQNEAQ (reference sequence). For the CDR3, the DNA is TGTTCCAGCAGCCCTCCCCTTGGGGGAGGGCTTCGGGACGAGCAGTACTTC. Its protein is CSSSPPLGGGLRDEQYF.

This clone occurred once. The CDR3 DNA reads TGTGCCAGCAGCTCTGGATCCGGACTAGCGGGAGAGCAGTTCTTC. Translated: CASSSGSGLAGEQFF. The V and J genes are TRBV7-2 and TRBJ2-1; TRBD2 matches 12 bases. Germline-derived CDR1 and CDR2 are SGHTA and FQGNSA. This CDR3 is built from 15 residues. With V trimmed by 4 bases and J by 10 bases, 8 bases remained unmatched.

This chain links TRBV2 with TRBJ2-1; TRBD2 agrees at 8 bases. CDR1 is SNHLY and CDR2 is FYNNEI in the germline V gene. The CDR3 has 15 amino acids. V dropped 6 bases and J dropped 3; count of bases not matched to a gene: 7. The CDR3 sequence is CASSDGLAYYNEQFF. The CDR3 region has the DNA TGTGCCAGCAGCGACGGACTAGCCTACTACAATGAGCAGTTCTTC.

This rearrangement joins TRBV5-1 to TRBJ2-7; tentatively, D is TRBD2 (6 bases). This CDR3 comprises 15 residues. The germline V gene has CDR1 SGHRS and CDR2 YFSETQ. V was shortened by 0 bases and J by 5 bases, with 15 bases between the two germline ends. CDR3 region: CASSLDAGSLDEQYF. In nucleotides, the CDR3 is TGCGCCAGCAGCTTGGATGCGGGAAGTTTAGACGAGCAGTACTTC.

The V and J genes are TRBV6-1 and TRBJ2-5; 8 nucleotides agree with TRBD1. The CDR3 covers 14 residues. With 11 bases clipped from V and 1 base from J, the junction kept 9 bases outside the gene matches. Germline CDR1 is MNHNS and CDR2 is SASEGT. This CDR3 reads CAGGTGGLQETQYF. The CDR3 region has the DNA TGTGCCGGCGGAACAGGGGGACTCCAAGAGACCCAGTACTTC.

The genes are TRBV11-3 and TRBJ2-1; no firm D call. Per the germline V gene, CDR1 is SGHNT and CDR2 is YENEEA. Trimming took 1 base from V and 5 from J, leaving 6 bases between them. The CDR3 contains 13 residues. CDR3 loop: CASSLGADNEQFF. The CDR3 DNA reads as TGTGCCAGCAGCTTAGGAGCCGACAATGAGCAGTTCTTC.

This clone was seen more than once but under ten times. The J gene is TRBJ2-3, the V gene TRBV29-1; 11 bases agree with TRBD2. The CDR3 totals 13 residues. Trimming took 7 bases from V and 6 from J; bases not matched to a gene: 6. CDR1 and CDR2 (germline): SQVTM, ANQGSEA. This chain's CDR3 is CSAGLAGGDTQYF. The CDR3 coding sequence is TGCAGCGCGGGCCTAGCGGGAGGTGATACGCAGTATTTT.

This chain links TRBV7-9 with TRBJ2-3; D is perhaps TRBD1 (6 bases). CDR3 length: 15 amino acids. Germline lookup yields CDR1 SEHNR and CDR2 FQNEAQ (reference sequence). With 2 bases removed from V and 2 bases from J, the gap between germline ends came to 11 bases. CDR3 sequence (DNA): TGTGCCAGCAGCTTATCTTCAGGGGTCACAGATACGCAGTATTTT. It codes for CASSLSSGVTDTQYF.

The V call is TRBV4-1, the J call TRBJ1-1, with 7 bases identical to TRBD1. Germline trimming cut 4 bases from V and 4 bases from J; bases unmatched to any gene: 12. The length of the CDR3 is 16 residues. CDR1 is MGHRA and CDR2 is YSYEKL in the germline V gene. In DNA form, the CDR3 reads TGCGCCAGCAGCCCTTTACCGACAGGGAAGGGCACTGAAGCTTTCTTT. It translates to CASSPLPTGKGTEAFF.

J is TRBJ2-2 and V is TRBV6-1; 9 positions agree with TRBD1. Germline CDR1 MNHNS, CDR2 SASEGT. V lost 9 bases and J lost 5; bases outside the gene matches: 10. CDR3 size: 15 residues. The CDR3 loop reads CASQDRGFLTGELFF. In DNA, the CDR3 is TGTGCCAGTCAGGACAGGGGTTTTTTGACCGGGGAGCTGTTTTTT.

V usage is TRBV29-1 and J usage is TRBJ2-1; D may be TRBD1 (6 bases). This CDR3 region has 14 residues. Between the trimmed V and J ends, which lost 7 bases and 8 bases, there was a span of 21 bases. Germline V gives CDR1 SQVTM, CDR2 ANQGSEA. This CDR3 is CSGSETGLGDEQFF. CDR3 DNA: TGCAGCGGGTCAGAGACAGGATTGGGCGATGAGCAGTTCTTC.

This clone has a handful of counts. The chain recombines TRBV6-1 with TRBJ1-1, with D unclear. The CDR3 is 13 residues long. Germline V gene data show CDR1 as MNHNS and CDR2 as SASEGT. Trimming took 4 bases from V and 0 from J, leaving 6 bases between them. CDR3 in DNA: TGTGCCAGCAGTGGAGATATGAACACTGAAGCTTTCTTT. It codes for CASSGDMNTEAFF.

The CDR3 nucleotides read TGTGCTAGTGGTTCCGGTGAGGGGGGGGAGACCCAGTACTTC. Translated: CASGSGEGGETQYF. This rearrangement joins TRBV12-5 to TRBJ2-5, with D maybe TRBD2 (7 bases). Between the trimmed V and J ends, which lost 4 bases and 5 bases, there was a span of 14 bases. This CDR3 comprises 14 residues. Germline-derived CDR1 and CDR2 are LGHNT and FRNRAP. The full variable domain, rest sourced from reference TRBV12-5 and TRBJ2-5, is DARVTQTPRHKVTEMGQEVTMRCQPILGHNTVFWYRQTMMQGLELLAYFRNRAPLDDSGMPKDRFSAEMPDATLATLKIQPSEPRDSAVYFCASGSGEGGETQYFGPGTRLLVL.

The genes are TRBV5-1 and TRBJ1-4, with D possibly being TRBD1 (6 bases). There are 16 residues in the CDR3. V shed 2 bases and J shed 4 bases, with 15 bases lying between them. The germline V gene has CDR1 SGHRS and CDR2 YFSETQ. CDR3 amino acids: CASSFARTEYNEKLFF. The CDR3 nucleotides are TGCGCCAGCAGCTTTGCCCGGACAGAGTATAATGAAAAACTGTTTTTT.

V usage is TRBV12-5 and J usage is TRBJ2-3, with 8 bases fitting TRBD1. From germline, CDR1 is LGHNT and CDR2 FRNRAP. This CDR3 is built from 13 residues. V was pared by 4 bases and J by 5 bases, with 2 bases of the junction left unmatched. The CDR3 is CASGSGQGDTQYF. Written as DNA, the CDR3 is TGTGCTAGTGGTTCAGGACAGGGAGATACGCAGTATTTT.

The genes are TRBV7-3 and TRBJ2-7, with D maybe TRBD1 (6 bases). Germline V lookup: CDR1 SGHTA, CDR2 FQGTGA. Trimming left V 0 bases short and J 4 bases short, with 10 bases between. The CDR3 is 14 amino acids. CDR3: CASSLTGRGYEQYF. Here the CDR3 DNA reads TGTGCCAGCAGCTTAACGGGCAGGGGTTACGAGCAGTACTTC.

As DNA, the CDR3 is TGTGCCAGCAGCCCGGGACAGGGGGCCTACAATGAGCAGTTCTTC. Translated, it gives CASSPGQGAYNEQFF. This chain connects TRBV4-2 to TRBJ2-1; TRBD1 matches 11 bases. V shed 4 bases and J 2 bases; nucleotides not matched to a gene: 1. The germline gives CDR1 LGHNA, CDR2 YNFKEQ. The CDR3 extends over 15 amino acids.

The V call is TRBV29-1, the J call TRBJ2-1; tentatively, D is TRBD1 (6 bases). This CDR3 comprises 13 residues. Between the trimmed V and J ends, which lost 6 bases and 4 bases, there was a span of 13 bases. Germline CDR1 SQVTM, CDR2 ANQGSEA. CDR3 DNA: TGCAGCGTGGGCGGACAGCCTTACAATGAGCAGTTCTTC. Protein: CSVGGQPYNEQFF.

The chain is built from TRBV6-5 and TRBJ2-5; D is perhaps TRBD2 (5 bases). The V end was cut by 3 bases, the J end by 3 bases, with 14 bases between. Germline V gene data show CDR1 as MNHEY and CDR2 as SVGAGI. CDR3 size: 15 residues. The CDR3 nucleotides read TGTGCCAGCAGTTATTCGATCGTGACTAAAGAGACCCAGTACTTC. This encodes CASSYSIVTKETQYF.

With respect to this clone: Compared with germline, one end of the junction differs, possibly owing to a read error. The J gene is TRBJ2-5, the V gene TRBV5-6; D not resolved. The germline V gene has CDR1 SGHDT and CDR2 YYEEEE. CDR3 length: 13 amino acids. The chain's CDR3 is CTSSLESQETQYF. CDR3 DNA: TGTACCAGCAGCTTAGAGTCCCAAGAGACCCAGTACTTC.

This sequence joins TRBV29-1 and TRBJ2-2; D unresolved. V was clipped by 1 base and J by 2 bases, with 11 bases between them. Germline V gene data show CDR1 as SQVTM and CDR2 as ANQGSEA. This CDR3 region has 15 residues. The CDR3 sequence: CSVEGLLENTGELFF. The CDR3 nucleotides are TGCAGCGTTGAAGGGCTCCTAGAAAACACCGGGGAGCTGTTTTTT.

DNA for the CDR3: TGTGCCAGCTCACCAAGTAACGTTCGGACAGATACGCAGTATTTT. Residues: CASSPSNVRTDTQYF. The chain recombines TRBV18 with TRBJ2-3, with no clear D. CDR1 and CDR2 from the germline V gene are KGHSH and LQKENI. The CDR3 consists of 15 residues. Deletions cut 2 bases from V and 3 bases from J, with 12 bases between.

This clone appeared a single time. Within the sample, other DNA sequences also encode this same CDR3. The rearrangement uses TRBV9 and TRBJ2-2; D possibly corresponds to TRBD1 (6 bases). Germline V gives CDR1 SGDLS, CDR2 YYNGEE. This CDR3 region has 13 residues. V dropped 2 bases and J dropped 5 bases, with 7 bases sitting between them. As DNA, the CDR3 is TGTGCCAGCAGCGTCACAGGGACCGGGGAGCTGTTTTTT. It encodes CASSVTGTGELFF.